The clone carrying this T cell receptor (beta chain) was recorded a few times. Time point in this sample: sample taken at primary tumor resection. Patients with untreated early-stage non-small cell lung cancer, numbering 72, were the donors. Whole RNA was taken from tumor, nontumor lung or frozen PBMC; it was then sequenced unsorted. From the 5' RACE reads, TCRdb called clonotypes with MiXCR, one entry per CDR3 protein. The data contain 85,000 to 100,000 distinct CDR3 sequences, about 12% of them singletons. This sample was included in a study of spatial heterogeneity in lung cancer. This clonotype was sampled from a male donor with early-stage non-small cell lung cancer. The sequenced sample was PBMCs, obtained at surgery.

The CDR3 here is CSARTGTGNTIYF. The DNA for the CDR3 is TGCAGTGCTCGGACAGGGACTGGAAACACCATATATTTT. The chain links TRBV20-1 to TRBJ1-3; 8 bases agree with TRBD1. The CDR3 extends over 13 amino acids. The germline gives CDR1 DFQATT, CDR2 SNEGSKA (reference sequence). Losses at the gene ends were 5 bases for V and 2 bases for J; bases not matched to a gene: 2.